What follows are 32 T cell receptor beta chains derived from one specimen sequenced in a study of shared clonotypes between healthy human individuals. Profiled with immunoSEQ multiplex PCR; TCRdb holds only in-frame clones, not every one. This sample yields roughly 120,000 clones, of which around 71% are seen a single time; 20% to 25% belongs to the top ten. What was sequenced was memory CD8+ T cells sorted from blood. Sample subset: CD45RO+ cells pooled with CCR7-negative TemRA cells. The receptors derive from a woman aged 25-40 years in good health.

The rearrangement uses TRBV11-2 and TRBJ1-1; D gene ambiguous. CDR1 and CDR2 from the germline V gene are SGHAT and FQNNGV. The V gene lost 5 bases and the J gene lost 3 bases, with 10 bases spanning the gap. CDR3 length: 13 residues. The CDR3 bases are TGTGCCAGCAGCCCCCGTAGTTACACTGAAGCTTTCTTT. As protein: CASSPRSYTEAFF.

CDR3 amino acids: CASSDGLAGISGANVLTF. CDR3 DNA sequence: TGTGCCAGCAGTGATGGACTAGCGGGGATCTCTGGGGCCAACGTCCTGACTTTC. This sequence joins TRBV6-4 and TRBJ2-6; TRBD2 aligns across 12 bases. From germline, CDR1 is MRHNA and CDR2 SNTAGT. J gave up 0 bases and V 3 bases, and 3 bases lay outside the gene matches. The CDR3 length is 18 residues.

The gene calls are TRBV6-4 and TRBJ2-1; weak D call: TRBD2 (5 bases). V gave up 2 bases and J gave up 1 base, with 9 bases separating them. This CDR3 spans 15 amino acids. Germline assignment: CDR1 MRHNA and CDR2 SNTAGT. The chain's CDR3 is CASSDLAGSYNEQFF. The CDR3 nucleotides are TGTGCCAGCAGTGACCTGGCGGGTTCCTACAATGAGCAGTTCTTC.

This clone was seen at least ten times. This chain uses TRBV7-9 with TRBJ2-6; D remains ambiguous. CDR1 is SEHNR, CDR2 FQNEAQ, per germline (reference sequence). The CDR3 runs 17 residues. Between the trimmed V and J ends, which lost 5 bases and 1 base, there was a span of 15 bases. The CDR3 spells CASSPYEHESGANVLTF. The CDR3 bases are TGTGCCAGCAGCCCCTACGAACACGAGTCTGGGGCCAACGTCCTGACTTTC.

V gene TRBV5-6 combines with J gene TRBJ1-1; D possibly corresponds to TRBD1 (6 bases). The CDR3 extends over 14 amino acids. With 5 bases removed from V and 1 base from J, the gap between germline ends came to 12 bases. In germline, CDR1 is SGHDT, CDR2 YYEEEE. The CDR3 DNA is TGTGCCAGCAGATTAAAGGGGGAGAACACTGAAGCTTTCTTT. Protein sequence: CASRLKGENTEAFF.

This rearrangement joins TRBV4-1 to TRBJ2-7; D uncertain. The ends were cut back, 3 bases at V and 0 bases at J, with 6 bases in the middle. Germline-derived CDR1 and CDR2 are MGHRA and YSYEKL. CDR3 size: 13 residues. CDR3 sequence: CASSHISSYEQYF. The CDR3 DNA sequence: TGCGCCAGCAGCCACATTAGCTCCTACGAGCAGTACTTC.

The chain employs TRBV7-2 and TRBJ2-5; D may correspond to TRBD1 or TRBD2 (5 bases each). The closer fit of TRBJ2-7 to the DNA end suggests the J call may be wrong. The CDR3 covers 13 residues. The V gene's germline CDR1 is SGHTA and CDR2 FQGNSA. CDR3 DNA sequence: TGTGCCAGCAGCTTCCCCCCGGGGCCCGAGCAGTACTTC. Translation gives CASSFPPGPEQYF.

This chain joins TRBV6-4 and TRBJ1-1; unclear D gene. The CDR3 consists of 13 residues. Germline-derived CDR1 and CDR2 are MRHNA and SNTAGT. Trimming pared 0 bases from V and 3 bases from J, leaving 5 bases between. Written as DNA, the CDR3 is TGTGCCAGCAGTGACTCTAGGTACACTGAAGCTTTCTTT. Translated, it gives CASSDSRYTEAFF.

V is TRBV7-3 and J is TRBJ2-2; no clear D. The germline V and J ends were trimmed by 6 bases and 4 bases, with 9 bases remaining between them. The CDR3 has 13 residues. Germline loops: CDR1 SGHTA, CDR2 FQGTGA. DNA of the CDR3: TGTGCCAGCAGTTGGACGGGCACCGGGGAGCTGTTTTTT. Protein: CASSWTGTGELFF.

This clone was counted ten times or more. V is TRBV4-2 and J is TRBJ2-7, with 12 bases aligning to TRBD2. The CDR3 totals 15 residues. V gave up 3 bases and J gave up 4 bases; unmatched junction bases: 4. Per the germline V gene, CDR1 is LGHNA and CDR2 is YNFKEQ. Here the CDR3 reads CASSHASGREYEQYF. The CDR3 DNA reads TGTGCCAGCAGCCATGCTAGCGGGAGGGAGTACGAGCAGTACTTC.

This chain joins TRBV14 and TRBJ2-1; 11 nucleotides align to TRBD2. The CDR3 length is 15 residues. J was trimmed by 8 bases and V by 4 bases; bases with no gene match: 7. Germline V gene lookup returns CDR1 SGHDN and CDR2 FVKESK. CDR3 sequence (DNA): TGTGCCAGCAGCCCGGTAGCGGGAGGGCATCATGAGCAGTTCTTC. Protein sequence: CASSPVAGGHHEQFF.

This clone was observed a few times. This chain joins TRBV14 and TRBJ1-1; D not certain. Per the germline V gene, CDR1 is SGHDN and CDR2 is FVKESK. This CDR3 is built from 15 residues. Trimming left V 4 bases short and J 5 bases short, with 17 bases between. The CDR3 DNA reads as TGTGCCAGCAGCCCGGGCAGGTACTCGGAGACTGAAGCTTTCTTT. It is translated as CASSPGRYSETEAFF.

On this clone: Its ends do not fully match the called genes, so a read error is possible. The chain employs TRBV14 and TRBJ1-2; D is unresolved. There are 13 residues in the CDR3. CDR1 and CDR2 from the germline V gene are SGHDN and FVKESK. CDR3 residues: CAGSQVGSYGYTF. The DNA for the CDR3 is TGTGCCGGCAGCCAAGTGGGGTCGTACGGCTACACCTTC.

J is TRBJ2-7 and V is TRBV25-1; TRBD1 matches 8 bases. The CDR3 consists of 15 residues. The trim removed 6 bases at V and 5 bases at J, leaving 12 bases unmatched. Germline CDR1 and CDR2: MGHDK and SYGVNS. The CDR3 region is CASRNTGQGGNEQYF. The CDR3 DNA reads as TGTGCCAGCAGAAACACAGGACAGGGCGGCAACGAGCAGTACTTC.

V usage is TRBV27 and J usage is TRBJ1-1; weak D call: TRBD1 (5 bases). Trimming stripped 5 bases from V and 1 base from J, with 20 bases between. In germline, CDR1 is MNHEY, CDR2 SMNVEV (reference sequence). There are 17 residues in the CDR3. CDR3 region: CASSPVGGYTSNTEAFF. CDR3 bases: TGTGCCAGCAGTCCAGTGGGGGGGTATACGTCGAACACTGAAGCTTTCTTT.

This clone was found a few times. The rearrangement joins TRBV25-1 to TRBJ1-5; D possibly corresponds to TRBD1 (6 bases). Trimming removed 4 bases from V and 4 bases from J, with 11 bases in between. From germline, CDR1 is MGHDK and CDR2 SYGVNS. The CDR3 consists of 14 residues. CDR3 bases: TGTGCCAGCAGTGCACGGACAGATAATCAGCCCCAGCATTTT. Protein product: CASSARTDNQPQHF.

To note about this clone: Other DNA sequences of this sample code for an identical CDR3. V usage is TRBV7-6 and J usage is TRBJ2-7; D possibly matches TRBD1 or TRBD2 (5 bases each). The CDR3 totals 13 residues. Germline assignment: CDR1 SGHVS and CDR2 FNYEAQ. Deletions cut 5 bases from V and 3 bases from J, with 11 bases between. The CDR3: CASSPGPNYEQYF. The CDR3 coding sequence is TGTGCCAGCAGCCCGGGACCGAACTACGAGCAGTACTTC.

V and J are TRBV10-3 and TRBJ2-7; TRBD2 might be the D (5 bases). Looked up from germline, CDR1 is ENHRY and CDR2 is SYGVKD. V shed 4 bases and J shed 5 bases, with 12 bases lying between them. The CDR3 totals 13 residues. This CDR3 is CAISAGDSDEQYF. In DNA form, the CDR3 reads TGTGCCATCAGTGCCGGGGATTCCGACGAGCAGTACTTC.

The gene calls are TRBV6-4 and TRBJ2-1, with D unresolved. Germline V gene sequence: CDR1 MRHNA, CDR2 SNTAGT. The CDR3 is made up of 15 amino acids. Trimming shortened V by 7 bases and J by 2 bases, and 15 bases separated the two germline ends. The CDR3 DNA follows: TGTGCCAGCAACCCCGGTGGTGCCACCTACAATGAGCAGTTCTTC. It yields the protein CASNPGGATYNEQFF.

The rearrangement uses TRBV5-4 and TRBJ2-2; a weak D match, TRBD2 (5 bases). CDR1 is SGHNT and CDR2 is YYREEE in the germline V gene (reference sequence). This CDR3 comprises 16 residues. V dropped 0 bases and J dropped 4 bases, with 13 bases sitting between them. Here the CDR3 DNA reads TGTGCCAGCAGCTTGGCTTATAGCGAAACCACCGGGGAGCTGTTTTTT. Translation: CASSLAYSETTGELFF.

The chain has TRBV6-1 and TRBJ1-5, with D maybe TRBD1 (5 bases). The V gene lost 6 bases and the J gene lost 4 bases, with 10 bases spanning the gap. Germline V gives CDR1 MNHNS, CDR2 SASEGT. The CDR3 runs to 13 residues. CDR3 coding DNA: TGTGCCAGCAGGGGCAGGACAAATCAGCCCCAGCATTTT. The encoded protein is CASRGRTNQPQHF.

This clone turned up a few times. V gene TRBV27 combines with J gene TRBJ2-7; no reliable D call. The CDR3 length is 15 residues. Trimming left V 3 bases short and J 8 bases short, with 20 bases between. Germline values: CDR1 MNHEY, CDR2 SMNVEV (reference sequence). The CDR3 is CASSFDIPWDNKQYF. As DNA, the CDR3 is TGTGCCAGCAGTTTTGACATCCCTTGGGATAACAAGCAGTACTTC.

Ten or more counts support this clone. V and J are TRBV6-1 and TRBJ1-5; 7 bases are shared with TRBD1. This CDR3 comprises 15 residues. From germline, CDR1 is MNHNS and CDR2 SASEGT. With V trimmed by 3 bases and J by 6 bases, 8 bases remained unmatched. The CDR3 protein is CASSEEGAGGQPQHF. CDR3 in DNA: TGTGCCAGCAGTGAGGAGGGGGCGGGGGGTCAGCCCCAGCATTTT.

This chain uses TRBV28 with TRBJ1-2; a possible D gene is TRBD1 (6 bases). The germline V and J ends were trimmed by 5 bases and 3 bases, with 19 bases remaining between them. Germline loops: CDR1 MDHEN, CDR2 SYDVKM. This CDR3 spans 16 amino acids. The CDR3 nucleotides are TGTGCCAGCAGTGATGCGCGTGACAGGAGTTACTATGGCTACACCTTC. It yields the protein CASSDARDRSYYGYTF.

This chain uses TRBV2 with TRBJ2-1; the match to TRBD2 covers 10 bases. V dropped 4 bases and J dropped 2; count of bases not matched to a gene: 5. The CDR3 extends over 16 amino acids. Germline CDR1 SNHLY, CDR2 FYNNEI. CDR3 amino acids: CASSAPTSGAYNEQFF. The CDR3 DNA follows: TGTGCCAGCAGTGCCCCTACTAGCGGGGCCTACAATGAGCAGTTCTTC.

This clone was found once. CDR3 protein: CASSLADSLYEQYF. The CDR3 coding sequence is TGTGCCAGCAGCTTGGCGGACTCCCTTTACGAGCAGTACTTC. The chain couples TRBV5-6 to TRBJ2-7; weak D call: TRBD2 (5 bases). The V end was cut by 0 bases, the J end by 4 bases, with 11 bases between. Germline CDR1 reads SGHDT; CDR2 reads YYEEEE. This CDR3 has 14 residues.

The chain joins TRBV5-8 to TRBJ1-5; D not certain. Germline V gives CDR1 SGHTS, CDR2 YDEGEE. Trimming stripped 0 bases from V and 4 bases from J, with 5 bases between. This CDR3 is 13 amino acids long. The CDR3 DNA is TGTGCCAGCAGCTTGGGTGAAAATCAGCCCCAGCATTTT. It specifies CASSLGENQPQHF.

About this clone itself: Because it lacks the conserved phenylalanine or tryptophan at the end, this CDR3 is likely a read error. No DNA is shown, since the ends of the CDR3 on it are uncertain; the CDR3 is the one TCRdb lists. The CDR3 is CASSLAAPTGTG. This chain connects TRBV5-6 to TRBJ2-3; the table's TRBD1 call for D was not verified on the DNA. CDR1 SGHDT and CDR2 YYEEEE come from the germline V gene. The CDR3 is 12 residues long, ends included.

This chain links TRBV25-1 with TRBJ2-7, with no clear D. Germline loops: CDR1 MGHDK, CDR2 SYGVNS. The CDR3 covers 16 residues. The V gene lost 3 bases and the J gene lost 2 bases, with 17 bases spanning the gap. CDR3 sequence: CASSDHGLGTTYEQYF. The CDR3 nucleotides read TGTGCCAGCAGTGATCATGGATTAGGCACCACCTACGAGCAGTACTTC.

This clone was counted between two and nine times. The genes are TRBV12-5 and TRBJ2-7; tentatively, D is TRBD1 (6 bases). V lost 3 bases, J lost 4 bases, and 7 bases lay in between. Looked up from germline, CDR1 is LGHNT and CDR2 is FRNRAP. CDR3 size: 12 residues. The CDR3 spells CASGFDRYEQYF. In DNA form, the CDR3 reads TGTGCTAGTGGTTTCGACAGGTACGAGCAGTACTTC.

This clone was observed a handful of times. The CDR3 coding sequence is TGTGCCAGCAGCCACCTCGGGGCTGAAGCTTTCTTT. Amino acid sequence: CASSHLGAEAFF. The chain uses TRBV7-6 and TRBJ1-1; no reliable D call. In germline, CDR1 is SGHVS, CDR2 FNYEAQ. V lost 5 bases, J lost 6 bases, and 10 bases lay in between. The CDR3 length is 12 residues. The variable domain in full, with the rest retrieved from reference TRBV7-6 and TRBJ1-1, is GAGVSQSPRYKVTKRGQDVALRCDPISGHVSLYWYRQALGQGPEFLTYFNYEAQQDKSGLPNDRFSAERPEGSISTLTIQRTEQRDSAMYRCASSHLGAEAFFGQGTRLTVV.

This CDR3 reads CASSQPYTQSRANVLTF. The DNA of the CDR3 is TGCGCCAGCAGTCAACCCTACACTCAAAGTCGGGCCAACGTCCTGACTTTC. The rearrangement joins TRBV10-2 to TRBJ2-6, with D unresolved. Germline V gene lookup returns CDR1 WSHSY and CDR2 SAAADI. CDR3 size: 17 residues. Trimming removed 5 bases at V and 5 bases at J, with 19 bases between.